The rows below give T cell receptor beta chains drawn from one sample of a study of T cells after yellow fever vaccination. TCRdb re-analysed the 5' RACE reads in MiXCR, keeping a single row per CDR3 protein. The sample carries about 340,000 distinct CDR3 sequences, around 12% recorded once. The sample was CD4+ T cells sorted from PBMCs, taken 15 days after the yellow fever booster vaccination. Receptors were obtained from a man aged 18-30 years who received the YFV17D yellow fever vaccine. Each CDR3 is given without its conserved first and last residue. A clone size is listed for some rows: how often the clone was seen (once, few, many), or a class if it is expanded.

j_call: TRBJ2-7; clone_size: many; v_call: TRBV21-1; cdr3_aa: ASSSYRVYEQY
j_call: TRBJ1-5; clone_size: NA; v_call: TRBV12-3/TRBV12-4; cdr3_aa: ASSFGRYSNQPQH
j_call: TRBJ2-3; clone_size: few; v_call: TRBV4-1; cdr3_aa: ASSQVGYTQY
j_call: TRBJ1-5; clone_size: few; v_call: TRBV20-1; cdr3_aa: SASDGGNQPQH
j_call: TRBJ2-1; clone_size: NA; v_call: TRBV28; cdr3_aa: ASTPAVSYNEQF
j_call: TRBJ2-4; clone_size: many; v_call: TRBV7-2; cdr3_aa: ASSQGAYRPKNIQY
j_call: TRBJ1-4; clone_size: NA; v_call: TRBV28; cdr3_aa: ASSLSRTGEKLF
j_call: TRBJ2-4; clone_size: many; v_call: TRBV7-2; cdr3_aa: ASSSEQANIQY
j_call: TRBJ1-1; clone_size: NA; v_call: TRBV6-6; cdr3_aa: ASTPRGKNTEAF
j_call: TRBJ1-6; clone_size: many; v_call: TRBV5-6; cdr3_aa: ASSRYGTGESPLH
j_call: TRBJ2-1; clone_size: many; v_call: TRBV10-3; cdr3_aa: AIRDGAQGNEQF
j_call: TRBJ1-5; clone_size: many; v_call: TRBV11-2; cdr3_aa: ASSDPTTGQPQH
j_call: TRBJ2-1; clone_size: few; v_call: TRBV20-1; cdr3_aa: SASSPFPQGNNEQF
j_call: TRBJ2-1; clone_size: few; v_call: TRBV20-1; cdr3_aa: SKARDRARNEQF